This T cell receptor (beta chain) derives from a study of T cells in Graves' hyperthyroidism and ophthalmopathy. The study, taken as a whole, reports: Blood also held most thyroid clonotypes expanded beyond 0.001.

CDR1 and CDR2 (germline): MNHEY, SMNVEV (reference sequence). This CDR3 has 15 residues. J was trimmed by 12 bases and V by 2 bases; bases with no gene match: 9. Template material for amplifying TCR beta CDR3 regions consisted of RNA transcripts. HTBI primers were the set used in a first-round RT-PCR of the TCR CDR3. TCRdb analysed the multiplex PCR reads with MiXCR anew, one entry per CDR3 protein. The table includes some 370,000 distinct CDR3 sequences, approximately 18% detected once. The source of the PBMCs was 8 to 10 ml of fresh peripheral blood. To note about this clonotype: Its antigen remains unknown.

The receptor comes from a woman aged 25 to 39 with Graves' hyperthyroidism that later progressed to Graves' ophthalmopathy. The chain is built from TRBV27 and TRBJ1-6; 8 nucleotides line up with TRBD1. The sequenced sample was blood. CDR3 protein: CASSLATRQGLPLHF. Here the CDR3 DNA reads TGTGCCAGCAGTTTAGCCACGAGACAGGGGTTACCCCTCCACTTT.